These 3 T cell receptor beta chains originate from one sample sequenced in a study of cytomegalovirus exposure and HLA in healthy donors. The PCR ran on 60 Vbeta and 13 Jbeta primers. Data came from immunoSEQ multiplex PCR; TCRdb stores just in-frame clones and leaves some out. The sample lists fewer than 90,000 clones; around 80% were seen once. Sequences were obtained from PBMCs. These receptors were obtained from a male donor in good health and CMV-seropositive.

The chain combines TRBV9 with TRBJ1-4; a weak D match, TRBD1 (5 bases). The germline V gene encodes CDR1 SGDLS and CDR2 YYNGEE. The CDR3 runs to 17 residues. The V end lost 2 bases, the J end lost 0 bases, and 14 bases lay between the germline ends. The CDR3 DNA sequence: TGTGCCAGCAGCGTGGATCCTCCGGGGGCAACTAATGAAAAACTGTTTTTT. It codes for CASSVDPPGATNEKLFF.

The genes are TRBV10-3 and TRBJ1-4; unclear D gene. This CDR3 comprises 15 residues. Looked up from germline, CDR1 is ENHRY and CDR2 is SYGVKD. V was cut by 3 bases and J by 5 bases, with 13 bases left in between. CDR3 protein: CAISDPQHRNEKLFF. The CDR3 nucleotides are TGTGCCATCAGTGATCCGCAGCACAGAAATGAAAAACTGTTTTTT.

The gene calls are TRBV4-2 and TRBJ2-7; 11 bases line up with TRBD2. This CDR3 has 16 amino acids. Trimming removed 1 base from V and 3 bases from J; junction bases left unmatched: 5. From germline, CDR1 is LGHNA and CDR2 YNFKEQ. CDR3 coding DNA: TGTGCCAGCAGCCAAGGGGGACTAGCGGACAGCTACGAGCAGTACTTC. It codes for CASSQGGLADSYEQYF.